A selection of T cell receptor beta chains follows, all from one sample in a study of blood T cell repertoires in COVID-19. The assay was immunoSEQ multiplex PCR, and TCRdb's table has in-frame clones only and misses some. The table lists about 170,000 clones, around 80% of them singletons, with approximately 8% in the top ten. The sample consisted of peripheral blood. These receptors originate from a man aged 60 to 69 with acute or convalescent COVID-19. Both conserved end residues are trimmed from each CDR3. D genes are given only for firm matches.

CDR3 length | D gene | J gene | V gene | CDR3 protein
11 | . | TRBJ1-2 | TRBV6-5 | ASSYATNYGYT
12 | TRBD1 | TRBJ2-2 | TRBV10-3 | AISVTGDVGELF
13 | TRBD1 | TRBJ1-2 | TRBV4-3 | ASSQEGAGGDGYT
11 | TRBD1 | TRBJ2-7 | TRBV19 | ASSSDRAYEQY
13 | . | TRBJ2-5 | TRBV5-1 | ASSLEGDIQQTQY
13 | . | TRBJ1-4 | TRBV6-5 | ASRQSGGSSEVLF
15 | TRBD2 | TRBJ2-1 | TRBV7-9 | ASSLEGLAGTYNEQF
12 | . | TRBJ1-2 | TRBV2 | ASSEHRANYGYT
12 | . | TRBJ1-2 | TRBV4-3 | ASSQGGWAGGYT
13 | TRBD1 | TRBJ2-7 | TRBV4-3 | ASSQGTGTLYEQY
13 | . | TRBJ2-3 | TRBV2 | ASNRGGGATDTQY
13 | TRBD1 | TRBJ2-5 | TRBV24-1 | ATSLTGGEDETQY
13 | . | TRBJ1-4 | TRBV11-2 | ASSLVGSTNEKLF
13 | . | TRBJ1-2 | TRBV5-1 | ASSLGRGGTYGYT
13 | TRBD1 | TRBJ2-5 | TRBV5-6 | ASSLIRTGKETQY
9 | . | TRBJ1-1 | TRBV7-9 | ASTLGYEAF
12 | TRBD1 | TRBJ2-7 | TRBV3-1/TRBV3-2 | ASSPPGQTYEQY
18 | TRBD2 | TRBJ2-5 | TRBV5-5 | ASSPGRGPRAGGFQETQY
11 | . | TRBJ1-6 | TRBV3-1/TRBV3-2 | ASSSAGDSPLH
14 | . | TRBJ1-5 | TRBV5-1 | ASSLEGLGSNQPQH